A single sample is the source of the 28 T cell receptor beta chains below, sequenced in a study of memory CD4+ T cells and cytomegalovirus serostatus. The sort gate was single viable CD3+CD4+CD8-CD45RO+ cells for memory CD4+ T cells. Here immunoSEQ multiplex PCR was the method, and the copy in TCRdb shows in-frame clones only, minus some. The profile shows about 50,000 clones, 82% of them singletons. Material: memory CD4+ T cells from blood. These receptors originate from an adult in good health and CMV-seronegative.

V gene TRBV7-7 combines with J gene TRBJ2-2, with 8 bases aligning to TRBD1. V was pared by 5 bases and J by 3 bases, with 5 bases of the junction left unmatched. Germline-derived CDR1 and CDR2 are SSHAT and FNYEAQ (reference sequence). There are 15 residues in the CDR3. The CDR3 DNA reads TGTGCCAGCAGCCCGCGGACAGGGCACACCGGGGAGCTGTTTTTT. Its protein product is CASSPRTGHTGELFF.

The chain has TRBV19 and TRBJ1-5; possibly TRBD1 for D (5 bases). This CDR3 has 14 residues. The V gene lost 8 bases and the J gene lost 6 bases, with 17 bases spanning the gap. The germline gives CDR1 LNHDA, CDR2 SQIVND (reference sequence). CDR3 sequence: CASGLWGNAQPQHF. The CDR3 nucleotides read TGTGCCAGTGGTCTTTGGGGGAACGCTCAGCCCCAGCATTTT.

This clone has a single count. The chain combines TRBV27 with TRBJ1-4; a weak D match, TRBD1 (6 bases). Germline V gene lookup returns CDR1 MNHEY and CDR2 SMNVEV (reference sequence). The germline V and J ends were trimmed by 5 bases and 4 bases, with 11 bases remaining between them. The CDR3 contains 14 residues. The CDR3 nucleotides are TGTGCCAGCAGTCCGGGACAAGTTAATGAAAAACTGTTTTTT. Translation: CASSPGQVNEKLFF.

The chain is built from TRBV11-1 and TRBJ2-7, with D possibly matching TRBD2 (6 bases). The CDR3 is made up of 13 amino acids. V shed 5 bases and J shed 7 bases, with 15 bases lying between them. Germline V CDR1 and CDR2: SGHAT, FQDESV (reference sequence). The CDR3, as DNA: TGTGCCAGCAGCGGTGACATAGGGAGGGAGCAGTACTTC. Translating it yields CASSGDIGREQYF.

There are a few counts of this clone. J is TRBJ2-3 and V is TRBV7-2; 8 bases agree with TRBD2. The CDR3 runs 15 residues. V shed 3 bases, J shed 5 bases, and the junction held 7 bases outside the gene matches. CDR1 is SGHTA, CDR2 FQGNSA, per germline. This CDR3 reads CASSFDGGAGDTQYF. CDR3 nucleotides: TGTGCCAGCAGCTTCGACGGGGGGGCGGGAGATACGCAGTATTTT.

Here the CDR3 reads CATGGREETQYF. CDR3 DNA: TGTGCCACCGGGGGGAGGGAAGAGACCCAGTACTTC. The V gene is TRBV10-3, the J gene TRBJ2-5, with 7 bases identical to TRBD2. The CDR3 loop spans 12 amino acids. Trimming took 10 bases from V and 3 from J; bases not matched to a gene: 5. CDR1 is ENHRY, CDR2 SYGVKD, per germline.

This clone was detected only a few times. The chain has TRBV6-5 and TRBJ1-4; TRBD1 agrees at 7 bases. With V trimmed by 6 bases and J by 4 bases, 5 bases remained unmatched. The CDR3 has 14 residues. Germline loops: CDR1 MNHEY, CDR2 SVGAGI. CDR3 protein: CASRRTGVNEKLFF. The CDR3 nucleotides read TGTGCCAGCAGAAGAACAGGGGTTAATGAAAAACTGTTTTTT.

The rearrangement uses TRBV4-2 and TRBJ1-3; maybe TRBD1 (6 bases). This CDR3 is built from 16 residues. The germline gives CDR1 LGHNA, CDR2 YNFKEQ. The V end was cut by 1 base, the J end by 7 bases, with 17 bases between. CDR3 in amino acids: CASSQGFRGFENTIYF. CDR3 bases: TGTGCCAGCAGCCAAGGGTTCAGGGGTTTCGAGAACACCATATATTTT.

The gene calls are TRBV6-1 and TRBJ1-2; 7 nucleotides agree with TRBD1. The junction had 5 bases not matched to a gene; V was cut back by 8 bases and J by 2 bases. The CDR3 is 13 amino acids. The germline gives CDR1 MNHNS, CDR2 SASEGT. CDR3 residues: CASLSDRNYGYTF. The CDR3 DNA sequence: TGTGCCAGCCTCTCGGACAGGAACTATGGCTACACCTTC.

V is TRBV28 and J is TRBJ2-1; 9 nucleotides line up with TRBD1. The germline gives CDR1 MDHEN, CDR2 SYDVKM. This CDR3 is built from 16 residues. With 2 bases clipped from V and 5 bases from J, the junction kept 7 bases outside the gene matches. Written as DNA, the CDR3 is TGTGCCAGCAGTTTAATTGGGACAGGGAAACACAATGAGCAGTTCTTC. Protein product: CASSLIGTGKHNEQFF.

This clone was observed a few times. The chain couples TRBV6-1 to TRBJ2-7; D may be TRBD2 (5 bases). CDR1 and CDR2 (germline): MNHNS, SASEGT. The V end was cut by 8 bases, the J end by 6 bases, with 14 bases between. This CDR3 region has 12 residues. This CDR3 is CASLRGNREQYF. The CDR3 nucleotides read TGTGCCAGCCTCCGGGGTAATCGCGAGCAGTACTTC.

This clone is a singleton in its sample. The CDR3 here is CASSILAGTDTQYF. For the CDR3, the DNA is TGTGCCAGTAGTATTCTAGCGGGCACAGATACGCAGTATTTT. V is TRBV19 and J is TRBJ2-3; TRBD2 agrees at 7 bases. The V gene's germline CDR1 is LNHDA and CDR2 SQIVND (reference sequence). V shed 3 bases and J 1 base; nucleotides not matched to a gene: 1. The CDR3 sequence is 14 residues long.

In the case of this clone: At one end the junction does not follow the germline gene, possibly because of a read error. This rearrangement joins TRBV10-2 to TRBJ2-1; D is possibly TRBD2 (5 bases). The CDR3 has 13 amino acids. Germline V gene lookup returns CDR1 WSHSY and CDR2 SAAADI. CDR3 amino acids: CASIESGNNEQFF. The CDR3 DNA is TGCGCCAGCATTGAGAGCGGAAACAATGAGCAGTTCTTC.

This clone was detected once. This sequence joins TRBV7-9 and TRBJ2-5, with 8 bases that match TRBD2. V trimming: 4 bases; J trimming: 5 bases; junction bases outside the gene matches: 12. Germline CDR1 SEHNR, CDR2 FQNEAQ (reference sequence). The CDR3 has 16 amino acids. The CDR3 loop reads CASSSRTSLRAETQYF. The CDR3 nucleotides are TGTGCCAGCAGCTCTCGGACTAGCTTAAGAGCCGAGACCCAGTACTTC.

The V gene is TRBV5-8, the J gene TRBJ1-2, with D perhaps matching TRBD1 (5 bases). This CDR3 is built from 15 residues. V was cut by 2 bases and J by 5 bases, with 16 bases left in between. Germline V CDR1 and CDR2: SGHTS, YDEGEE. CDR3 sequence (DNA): TGTGCCAGCAGCTTTGGGACGCTCATATCTTATGGCTACACCTTC. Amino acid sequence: CASSFGTLISYGYTF.

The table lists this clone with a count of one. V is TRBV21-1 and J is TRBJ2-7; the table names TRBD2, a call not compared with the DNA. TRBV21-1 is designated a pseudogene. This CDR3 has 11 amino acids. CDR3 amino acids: CASSIEYEQYF. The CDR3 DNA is TGTGCCAGCAGCATAGAATACGAGCAGTACTTC.

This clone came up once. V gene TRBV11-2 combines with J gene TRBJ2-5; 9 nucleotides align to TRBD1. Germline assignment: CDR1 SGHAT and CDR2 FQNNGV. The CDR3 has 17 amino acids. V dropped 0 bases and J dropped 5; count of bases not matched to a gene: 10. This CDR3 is CASSLDFRTGAGETQYF. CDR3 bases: TGTGCCAGCAGCTTAGATTTTCGGACAGGGGCAGGGGAGACCCAGTACTTC.

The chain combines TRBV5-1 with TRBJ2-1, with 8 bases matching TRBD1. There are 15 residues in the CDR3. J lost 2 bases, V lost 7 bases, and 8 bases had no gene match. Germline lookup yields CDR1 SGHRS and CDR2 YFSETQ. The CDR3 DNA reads TGCGCCAGCGGTCCGACAGGGGCTACCTACAATGAGCAGTTCTTC. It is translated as CASGPTGATYNEQFF.

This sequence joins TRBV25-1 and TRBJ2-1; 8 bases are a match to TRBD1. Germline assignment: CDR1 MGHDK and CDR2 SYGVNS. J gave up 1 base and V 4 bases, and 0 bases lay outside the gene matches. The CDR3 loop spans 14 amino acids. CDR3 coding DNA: TGTGCCAGCAGTGGGGACAGGTCCTACAATGAGCAGTTCTTC. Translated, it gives CASSGDRSYNEQFF.

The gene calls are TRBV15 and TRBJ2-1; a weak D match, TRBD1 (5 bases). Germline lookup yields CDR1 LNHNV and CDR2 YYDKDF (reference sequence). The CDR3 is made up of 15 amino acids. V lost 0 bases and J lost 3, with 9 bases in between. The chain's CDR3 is CATSREAGIYNEQFF. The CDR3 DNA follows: TGTGCCACCAGCAGAGAGGCAGGGATCTACAATGAGCAGTTCTTC.

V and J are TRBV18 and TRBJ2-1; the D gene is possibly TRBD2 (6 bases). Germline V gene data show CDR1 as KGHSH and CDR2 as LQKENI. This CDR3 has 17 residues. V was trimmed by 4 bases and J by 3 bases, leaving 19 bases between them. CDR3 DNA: TGTGCCAGCTCACTGCAACATACTGGGGGACTCTACAATGAGCAGTTCTTC. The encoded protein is CASSLQHTGGLYNEQFF.

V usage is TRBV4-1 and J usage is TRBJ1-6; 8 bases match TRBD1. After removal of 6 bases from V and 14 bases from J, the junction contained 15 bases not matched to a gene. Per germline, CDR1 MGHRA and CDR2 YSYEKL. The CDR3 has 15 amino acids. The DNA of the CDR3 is TGCGCCAGCAGTCTGACAGGGGATCCCTCAGAGGCCCTCCACTTT. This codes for CASSLTGDPSEALHF.

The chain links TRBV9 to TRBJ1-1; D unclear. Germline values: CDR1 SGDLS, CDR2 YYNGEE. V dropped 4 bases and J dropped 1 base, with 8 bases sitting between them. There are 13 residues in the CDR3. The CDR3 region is CASSRAANTEAFF. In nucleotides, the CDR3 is TGTGCCAGCAGCAGAGCAGCGAACACTGAAGCTTTCTTT. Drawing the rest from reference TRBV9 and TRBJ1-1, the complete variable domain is DSGVTQTPKHLITATGQRVTLRCSPRSGDLSVYWYQQSLDQGLQFLIQYYNGEERAKGNILERFSAQQFPDLHSELNLSSLELGDSALYFCASSRAANTEAFFGQGTRLTVV.

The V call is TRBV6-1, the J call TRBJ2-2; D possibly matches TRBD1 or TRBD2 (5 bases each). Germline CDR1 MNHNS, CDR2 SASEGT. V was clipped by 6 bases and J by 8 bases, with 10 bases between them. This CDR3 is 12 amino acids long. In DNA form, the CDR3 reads TGTGCCAGCAGGACGGGGCGGGGGGAGCTGTTTTTT. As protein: CASRTGRGELFF.

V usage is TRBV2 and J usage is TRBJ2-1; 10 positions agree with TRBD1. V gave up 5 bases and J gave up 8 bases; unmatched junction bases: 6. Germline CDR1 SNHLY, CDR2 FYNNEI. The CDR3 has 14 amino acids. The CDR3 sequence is CASSSDRGLDEQFF. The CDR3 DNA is TGTGCCAGCAGTTCAGACAGGGGGCTGGATGAGCAGTTCTTC.

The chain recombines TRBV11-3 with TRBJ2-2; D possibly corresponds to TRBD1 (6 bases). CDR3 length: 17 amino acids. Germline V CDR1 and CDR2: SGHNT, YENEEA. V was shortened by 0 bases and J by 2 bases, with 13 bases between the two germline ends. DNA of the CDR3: TGTGCCAGCAGCTTAGATCAAGGGGGTCGTAACACCGGGGAGCTGTTTTTT. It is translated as CASSLDQGGRNTGELFF.

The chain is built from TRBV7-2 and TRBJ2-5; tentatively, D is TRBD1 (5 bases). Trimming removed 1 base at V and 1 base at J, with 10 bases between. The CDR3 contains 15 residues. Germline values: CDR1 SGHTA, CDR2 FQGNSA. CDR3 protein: CASSLVGTGQETQYF. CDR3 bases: TGTGCCAGCAGCTTAGTCGGTACAGGCCAAGAGACCCAGTACTTC.

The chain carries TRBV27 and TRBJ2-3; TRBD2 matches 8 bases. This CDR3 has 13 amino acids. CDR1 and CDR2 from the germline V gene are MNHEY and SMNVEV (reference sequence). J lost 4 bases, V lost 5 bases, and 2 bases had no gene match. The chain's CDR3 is CASSGLASDTQYF. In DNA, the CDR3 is TGTGCCAGCAGTGGACTAGCATCAGATACGCAGTATTTT.